This TCR beta chain was obtained from a study of relationships among human T cell subsets (dated by TCRdb to the early 2010s). For context, the study as a whole: The study sequenced eight distinct T cell populations from blood: pan T, CD8 cytotoxic, regulatory, Th1, Th2, naive plus transitional, activated and memory cells.

The CDR1 and CDR2 encoded by the germline V gene are SQVTM and ANQGSEA. The CDR3 goes from the cysteine to the phenylalanine over 13 residues. The entry retains the CDR3 DNA only, 39 bases that are in frame from base 1. V loses 7 bases at its end and J loses 2 bases; junction bases beyond the gene matches: 5. Th1 cells were collected as the CD4+CD25-CD294- flow-through after CD25, CD56 and CD294 bead selections. T cell subsets were isolated with Miltenyi superparamagnetic beads coated with subset-specific monoclonal antibodies. Peripheral blood was used as the source from which all T cell populations were isolated. Whole blood was subjected to Ficoll separation to obtain mononuclear cells, from which monocytes were subsequently depleted using anti-CD14 microbeads. The isolated cell populations were resuspended in RNAprotect reagent immediately. The full study reports these points: No statistically significant differences in V, D and J usage, CDR3 length or N-nucleotide additions were observed among the seven subsets. Over 55% of CD8+ cytotoxic sequences belonged to clones with over 100 reads, whereas regulatory and Th2 subsets showed few such clones. The substantial sharing of CDR3s among Th1, Th2 and regulatory T cells was interpreted as suggesting that cell fate choices are stochastic. A CD4+CD8+ double-positive population could not be ruled out by the bead-based sorting.

Libraries were prepared through multiplex PCR. TCRdb records 454 GS FLX as the sequencer. Semiquantitative ARM-PCR was used to amplify the TCR alpha and beta CDR3 regions from mRNA. In ARM-PCR, tagged nested gene-specific primers were used first, and exponential amplification was then carried out by communal superprimers. Nested primers were removed by exonuclease before the second amplification round on first-round PCR products. Sequencing of the amplicons was performed on the 454 platform, which allows millions of DNA fragments to be sequenced rapidly without cloning bias. A read mappable to both V and J germline segments was defined as an effective read. Under the source paper's analysis protocol: Reads were assigned to germline V, D and J segments with IRmap, which uses pyromap, a Smith-Waterman modification adapted to 454 sequencing errors. To filter D-beta assignments, cutoffs were set at the 99th percentile of the alignment scores obtained from simulated random sequences. CDR3 was defined as the amino acids lying between the conserved V-segment Y[YFLI]C motif and the J-segment [FW]GXGT motif. A compound Poisson process model, previously applied to large-scale EST data, was used to estimate repertoire diversity. A procedure for detecting cross-contamination was used to argue that sample contamination was not the source of the shared CDR3s. TCRdb's own reprocessing of the public reads used fastp at Q25 and MiXCR and kept productive beta chains. Duplicate CDR3 protein sequences are folded into a single record with the most common DNA and genes. TCRdb assigned the V and J calls; the authors' analysis was not used. The sample contains fewer than 15,000 distinct CDR3 sequences, roughly 62% of them found a single time. Roughly 30% of the sample is in the top ten clones.

Of note for this clonotype: Which antigen it targets is not known. No much larger clone exists at a distance of one base, and base qualities are not known.

Sequenced sample: CD4+ Th1 cells sorted from blood. What this sample's cell subset or site label stands for: CD4+CD25-CD294- T helper 1 cells. The chain links TRBV29-1 with TRBJ1-5, and 7 junctional nucleotides match TRBD1. This sequence was found in a man aged 35-49 years in good health. The base sequence is TGCAGCGCCTCCGGGACAGGCAATCAGCCCCAGCATTTT. The resulting protein is CSASGTGNQPQHF. Reference TRBV29-1 and TRBJ1-5 proteins supply the regions before and after the CDR3; the full variable domain is: SAVISQKPSRDICQRGTSLTIQCQVDSQVTMMFWYRQQPGQSLTLIATANQGSEATYESGFVIDKFPISRPNLTFSTLTVSNMSPEDSSIYLCSASGTGNQPQHFGDGTRLSIL.